The 8 T cell receptor beta chains given below trace back to one sample, sequenced in a study of blood T cell repertoires in COVID-19. TCRdb keeps only in-frame clones here, not all; method: immunoSEQ multiplex PCR. The sample includes 80,000 to 90,000 clones, more than 70% seen only once; the top ten take roughly 15%. Sequenced: peripheral blood. Receptors were obtained from a woman in her 70s with acute or convalescent COVID-19.

The chain joins TRBV27 to TRBJ2-1; 12 bases are a match to TRBD2. Germline CDR1 and CDR2: MNHEY and SMNVEV (reference sequence). V was pared by 5 bases and J by 7 bases, with 9 bases of the junction left unmatched. The CDR3 has 16 residues. DNA for the CDR3: TGTGCCAGCAGTCCGACGACTAGCGGGAGAGGAAATGAGCAGTTCTTC. Its translation is CASSPTTSGRGNEQFF.

This chain joins TRBV9 and TRBJ2-5, with D perhaps TRBD1 (7 bases). With 5 bases removed from V and 2 bases from J, the gap between germline ends came to 16 bases. The germline gives CDR1 SGDLS, CDR2 YYNGEE. The CDR3 is 15 residues long. CDR3 residues: CASSVAGTAQETQYF. Written as DNA, the CDR3 is TGTGCCAGCAGTGTTGCGGGGACAGCGCAAGAGACCCAGTACTTC.

Concerning this clone itself: This same CDR3 is encoded by further DNA sequences in the sample. This chain links TRBV3-1 (or the pseudogene TRBV3-2) with TRBJ2-5; 7 nucleotides line up with TRBD1. Trimming took 10 bases from V and 8 from J; bases not matched to a gene: 13. Germline V gene data show CDR1 as LGHDT and CDR2 as YNNKEL (reference sequence). This CDR3 is 13 amino acids long. CDR3 sequence (DNA): TGTGCCACGTCCGCGCCAGGGGGAGAAACCCAGTACTTC. It specifies CATSAPGGETQYF.

V is TRBV6-2 or TRBV6-3 and J is TRBJ1-1; 9 positions match TRBD1. J lost 1 base, V lost 6 bases, and 6 bases had no gene match. This CDR3 has 15 residues. CDR1 MNHEY and CDR2 SVGEGT come from the germline V gene. CDR3 bases: TGTGCCAGCAGGCCTACAGGGGGCCAGAACACTGAAGCTTTCTTT. Protein sequence: CASRPTGGQNTEAFF.

This clone was observed a few times. The chain links TRBV6-5 to TRBJ1-6; weak D call: TRBD1 (6 bases). There are 13 residues in the CDR3. Germline CDR1 MNHEY, CDR2 SVGAGI. The CDR3 sequence is CVWGGLRDSPLHF. The CDR3, as DNA: TGTGTGTGGGGGGGCCTCCGGGATTCACCCCTCCACTTT.

The chain recombines TRBV28 with TRBJ1-1; 7 bases line up with TRBD1. This CDR3 spans 15 amino acids. CDR1 and CDR2 from the germline V gene are MDHEN and SYDVKM. Trimming took 4 bases from V and 8 from J; bases not matched to a gene: 13. CDR3 residues: CASSSGGTDGIEAFF. The DNA of the CDR3 is TGTGCCAGCAGTTCAGGAGGGACAGACGGAATCGAAGCTTTCTTT. The variable domain in full, completed from reference TRBV28 and TRBJ1-1, reads DVKVTQSSRYLVKRTGEKVFLECVQDMDHENMFWYRQDPGLGLRLIYFSYDVKMKEKGDIPEGYSVSREKKERFSLILESASTNQTSMYLCASSSGGTDGIEAFFGQGTRLTVV.

Written as DNA, the CDR3 is TGTGCCAGCAGCTCTTTCCCCAAGCGACAGCGCTCCTACAATGAGCAGTTCTTC. Translated, it gives CASSSFPKRQRSYNEQFF. The chain couples TRBV11-2 to TRBJ2-1; D may be TRBD1 (5 bases). Trimming left V 4 bases short and J 0 bases short, with 19 bases between. This CDR3 is built from 18 residues. Per germline, CDR1 SGHAT and CDR2 FQNNGV.

V usage is TRBV29-1 and J usage is TRBJ2-3; perhaps TRBD1 as D (5 bases). The germline CDR1 and CDR2 sequences are SQVTM and ANQGSEA. The CDR3 length is 12 residues. V was cut by 4 bases and J by 2 bases, with 7 bases left in between. CDR3 residues: CSVGQNTDTQYF. CDR3 bases: TGCAGCGTTGGACAGAACACAGATACGCAGTATTTT.